The clone carrying this T cell receptor (beta chain) was seen more than once but under ten times. As yet, its antigen is unknown. The assay used was immunoSEQ (version v3.0), run at survey level. The method was immunoSEQ multiplex PCR; TCRdb's version includes in-frame clones alone and lacks a portion of them. The data hold 20,000 to 30,000 clones, with roughly 86% observed a single time. The data are from a study of long-term antiretroviral therapy in people with HIV. Study conclusions and caveats: Controls exceeded HIV repertoires in CDR3 length range. Collection spanned 2004 to 2017; ART regimens may be less effective than current ones.

The CDR3 extends over 16 amino acids. V was pared by 0 bases and J by 0 bases, with 10 bases between. Germline lookup yields CDR1 SGHRS and CDR2 YFSETQ. The genes are TRBV5-1 and TRBJ2-1; no reliable D call. The sequenced sample was unsorted PBMCs, obtained 1.9 years after starting antiretroviral therapy. The origin of this receptor is a woman aged 25 to 39 with HIV. CDR3 residues: CASSLVPISSYNEQFF. The CDR3 coding sequence is TGCGCCAGCAGCTTGGTGCCGATCAGCTCCTACAATGAGCAGTTCTTC. Filled out from reference TRBV5-1 and TRBJ2-1, the complete variable domain reads KAGVTQTPRYLIKTRGQQVTLSCSPISGHRSVSWYQQTPGQGLQFLFEYFSETQRNKGNFPGRFSGRQFSNSRSEMNVSTLELGDSALYLCASSLVPISSYNEQFFGPGTRLTVL.